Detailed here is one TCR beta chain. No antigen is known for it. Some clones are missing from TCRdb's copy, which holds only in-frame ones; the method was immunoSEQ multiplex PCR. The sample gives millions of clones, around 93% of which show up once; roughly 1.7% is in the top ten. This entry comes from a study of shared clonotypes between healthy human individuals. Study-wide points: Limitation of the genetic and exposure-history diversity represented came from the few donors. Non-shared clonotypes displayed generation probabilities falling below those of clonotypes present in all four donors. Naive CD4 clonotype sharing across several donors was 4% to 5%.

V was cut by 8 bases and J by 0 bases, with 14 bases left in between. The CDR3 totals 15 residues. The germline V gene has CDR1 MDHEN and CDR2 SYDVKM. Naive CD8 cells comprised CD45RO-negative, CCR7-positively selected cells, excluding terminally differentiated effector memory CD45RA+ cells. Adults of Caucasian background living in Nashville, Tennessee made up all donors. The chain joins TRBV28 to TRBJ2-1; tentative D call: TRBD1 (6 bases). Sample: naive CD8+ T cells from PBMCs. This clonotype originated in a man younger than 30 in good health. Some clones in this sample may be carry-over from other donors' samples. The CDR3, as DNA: TGTGCCAGCCAGGGGCGGTTAAGCTCCTACAATGAGCAGTTCTTC. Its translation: CASQGRLSSYNEQFF.